The next 8 T cell receptor beta chains were all read from a single sample in a study of blood T cell repertoires in COVID-19. Assay used: immunoSEQ multiplex PCR; TCRdb lists only in-frame clones, some missing. This table holds 250,000 to 350,000 clones, 87% found once. The sample was PBMCs or T cells enriched from blood (not recorded which). These receptors all come from a middle-aged woman who had recovered from COVID-19.

This rearrangement joins TRBV28 to TRBJ2-5; weak D call: TRBD1 (6 bases). CDR1 and CDR2 (germline): MDHEN, SYDVKM. This CDR3 is built from 15 residues. The germline V and J ends were trimmed by 5 bases and 5 bases, with 18 bases remaining between them. CDR3 coding DNA: TGTGCCAGCAGTCTAGGGTCAGGGGCGAGGGAGACCCAGTACTTC. As protein: CASSLGSGARETQYF.

The chain combines TRBV6-1 with TRBJ1-2; no clear D. Looked up from germline, CDR1 is MNHNS and CDR2 is SASEGT. CDR3 size: 12 residues. Between the trimmed V and J ends, which lost 8 bases and 4 bases, there was a span of 11 bases. The CDR3 DNA sequence: TGTGCCAGCGAGGGAGGGTCCTATGGCTACACCTTC. Residues: CASEGGSYGYTF.

This clone has just one count. This CDR3 is CASSHQGSNQPQHF. CDR3 bases: TGTGCCAGCAGCCATCAGGGGAGCAATCAGCCCCAGCATTTT. The chain uses TRBV5-4 and TRBJ1-5; possible D gene TRBD1, 6 bases. Trimming pared 4 bases from V and 1 base from J, leaving 9 bases between. CDR3 size: 14 residues. Germline V gene data show CDR1 as SGHNT and CDR2 as YYREEE (reference sequence).

V is TRBV6-5 and J is TRBJ2-1; the D gene is possibly TRBD1 (6 bases). Trimming shortened V by 6 bases and J by 9 bases, and 18 bases separated the two germline ends. This CDR3 has 14 amino acids. Germline lookup yields CDR1 MNHEY and CDR2 SVGAGI. Here the CDR3 DNA reads TGTGCCAGCAGGCAGCCGTCAAGCAGGGGTGAGCAGTTCTTC. Its protein product is CASRQPSSRGEQFF.

Details on this clone: Other nucleotide sequences in the sample specify the same CDR3. J is TRBJ1-1 and V is TRBV30; TRBD1 agrees at 8 bases. V was clipped by 3 bases and J by 2 bases; unmatched bases: 2. This CDR3 has 13 residues. Germline values: CDR1 GTSNPN, CDR2 SVGIG (reference sequence). CDR3 protein: CAWRGQGNTEAFF. The CDR3 nucleotides read TGTGCCTGGAGAGGACAGGGTAACACTGAAGCTTTCTTT.

The chain carries TRBV7-3 and TRBJ1-1, with no clear D. Germline CDR1 SGHTA, CDR2 FQGTGA. The CDR3 is 14 residues long. Trimming removed 4 bases at V and 3 bases at J, with 12 bases between. CDR3: CASSSSRSDTEAFF. CDR3 in DNA: TGTGCCAGCAGCTCCTCCAGGTCAGACACTGAAGCTTTCTTT. The complete variable domain, with remaining parts taken from reference TRBV7-3 and TRBJ1-1, reads GAGVSQTPSNKVTEKGKYVELRCDPISGHTALYWYRQSLGQGPEFLIYFQGTGAADDSGLPNDRFFAVRPEGSVSTLKIQRTERGDSAVYLCASSSSRSDTEAFFGQGTRLTVV.

The chain links TRBV2 to TRBJ2-7, with D hard to call. The CDR3 is 15 amino acids. In germline, CDR1 is SNHLY, CDR2 FYNNEI. Trimming left V 2 bases short and J 6 bases short, with 17 bases between. The CDR3 coding sequence is TGTGCCAGCAGTGAATCCTTCGTTCCAGTTCCCGAGCAGTACTTC. The encoded protein is CASSESFVPVPEQYF. Looking up the rest from reference TRBV2 and TRBJ2-7 gives the full variable domain: EPEVTQTPSHQVTQMGQEVILRCVPISNHLYFYWYRQILGQKVEFLVSFYNNEISEKSEIFDDQFSVERPDGSNFTLKIRSTKLEDSAMYFCASSESFVPVPEQYFGPGTRLTVT.

This chain links TRBV11-2 with TRBJ2-5, with D possibly being TRBD1 (6 bases). Trimming removed 1 base at V and 5 bases at J, with 14 bases between. Germline V lookup: CDR1 SGHAT, CDR2 FQNNGV. The CDR3 is made up of 15 amino acids. The CDR3 DNA reads as TGTGCCAGCAGCTTAGGTTTGGGGCAGGGGGAGACCCAGTACTTC. Amino acids: CASSLGLGQGETQYF.